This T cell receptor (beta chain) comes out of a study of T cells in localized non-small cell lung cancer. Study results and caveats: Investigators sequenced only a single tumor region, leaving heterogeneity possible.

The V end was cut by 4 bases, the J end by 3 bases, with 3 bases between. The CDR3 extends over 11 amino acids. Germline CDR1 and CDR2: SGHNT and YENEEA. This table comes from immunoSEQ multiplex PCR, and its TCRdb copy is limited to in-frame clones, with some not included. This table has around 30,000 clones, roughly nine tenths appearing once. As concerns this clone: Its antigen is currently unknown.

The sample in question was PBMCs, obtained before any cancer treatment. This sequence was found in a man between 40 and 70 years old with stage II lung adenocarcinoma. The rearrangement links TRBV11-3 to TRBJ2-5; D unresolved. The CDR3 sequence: CASSSEETQYF. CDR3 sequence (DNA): TGTGCCAGCAGCTCCGAAGAGACCCAGTACTTC.